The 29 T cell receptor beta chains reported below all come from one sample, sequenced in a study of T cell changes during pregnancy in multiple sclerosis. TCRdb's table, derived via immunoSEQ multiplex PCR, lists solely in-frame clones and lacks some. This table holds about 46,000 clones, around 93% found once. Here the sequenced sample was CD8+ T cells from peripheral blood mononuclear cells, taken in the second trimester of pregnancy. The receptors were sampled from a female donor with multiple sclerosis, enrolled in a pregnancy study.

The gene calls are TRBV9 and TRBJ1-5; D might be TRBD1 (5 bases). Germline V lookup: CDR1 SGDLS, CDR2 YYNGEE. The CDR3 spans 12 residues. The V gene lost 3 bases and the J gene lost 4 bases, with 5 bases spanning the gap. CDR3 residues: CASSAGNQPQHF. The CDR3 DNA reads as TGTGCCAGCAGCGCAGGGAATCAGCCCCAGCATTTT.

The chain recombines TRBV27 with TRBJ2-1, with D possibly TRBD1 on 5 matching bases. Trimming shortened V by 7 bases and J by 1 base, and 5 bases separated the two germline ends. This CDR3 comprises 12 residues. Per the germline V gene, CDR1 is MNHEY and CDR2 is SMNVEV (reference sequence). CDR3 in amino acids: CASTGSYNEQFF. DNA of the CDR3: TGTGCCAGCACAGGGTCCTACAATGAGCAGTTCTTC.

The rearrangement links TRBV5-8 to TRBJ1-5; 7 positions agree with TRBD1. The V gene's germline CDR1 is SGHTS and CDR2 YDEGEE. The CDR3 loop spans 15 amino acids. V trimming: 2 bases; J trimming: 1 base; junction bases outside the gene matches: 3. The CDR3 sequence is CASSFDRVSNQPQHF. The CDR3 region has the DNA TGTGCCAGCAGCTTCGACAGGGTAAGCAATCAGCCCCAGCATTTT. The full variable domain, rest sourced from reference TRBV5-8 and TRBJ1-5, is EAGVTQSPTHLIKTRGQQATLRCSPISGHTSVYWYQQALGLGLQFLLWYDEGEERNRGNFPPRFSGRQFPNYSSELNVNALELEDSALYLCASSFDRVSNQPQHFGDGTRLSIL.

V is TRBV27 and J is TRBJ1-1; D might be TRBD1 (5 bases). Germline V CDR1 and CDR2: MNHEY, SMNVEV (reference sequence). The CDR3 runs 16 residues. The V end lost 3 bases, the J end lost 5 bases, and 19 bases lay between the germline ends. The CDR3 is CASSFAWGGGRTEAFF. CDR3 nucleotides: TGTGCCAGCAGTTTTGCGTGGGGGGGAGGCCGGACTGAAGCTTTCTTT.

Written as DNA, the CDR3 is TGCGCCAGCGGGGCCCCCTACGATCCTAGCACAGATACGCAGTATTTT. Its translation: CASGAPYDPSTDTQYF. The chain employs TRBV10-2 and TRBJ2-3, with a weak D call TRBD1 (5 bases). This CDR3 is built from 16 residues. V was shortened by 8 bases and J by 0 bases, with 18 bases between the two germline ends. CDR1 and CDR2 (germline): WSHSY, SAAADI.

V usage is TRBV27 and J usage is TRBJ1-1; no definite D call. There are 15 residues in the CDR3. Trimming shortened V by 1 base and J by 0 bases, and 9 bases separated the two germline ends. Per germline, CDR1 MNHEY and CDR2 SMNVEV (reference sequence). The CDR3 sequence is CASSLFQNLNTEAFF. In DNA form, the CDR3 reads TGTGCCAGCAGTTTATTCCAGAACCTGAACACTGAAGCTTTCTTT.

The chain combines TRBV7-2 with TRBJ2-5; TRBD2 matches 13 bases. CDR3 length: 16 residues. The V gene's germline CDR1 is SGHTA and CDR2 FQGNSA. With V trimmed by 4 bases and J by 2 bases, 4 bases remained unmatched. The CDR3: CASSSPGLAGQETQYF. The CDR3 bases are TGTGCCAGCAGCTCGCCGGGACTAGCGGGGCAAGAGACCCAGTACTTC.

The DNA for the CDR3 is TGTGCCAGCAGCCCGGACAGGCAGTACGAGCAGTACTTC. This encodes CASSPDRQYEQYF. The rearrangement links TRBV4-2 to TRBJ2-7; TRBD1 aligns across 7 bases. The CDR3 is made up of 13 amino acids. J lost 4 bases, V lost 4 bases, and 4 bases had no gene match. The V gene's germline CDR1 is LGHNA and CDR2 YNFKEQ.

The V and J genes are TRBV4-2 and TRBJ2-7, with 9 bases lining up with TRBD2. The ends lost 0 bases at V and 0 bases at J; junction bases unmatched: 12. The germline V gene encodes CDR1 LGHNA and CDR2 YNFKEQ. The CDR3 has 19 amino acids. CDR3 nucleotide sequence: TGTGCCAGCAGCCAAGAGTGGCTAGCGGGGACTCCGACCTCCTACGAGCAGTACTTC. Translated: CASSQEWLAGTPTSYEQYF.

DNA of the CDR3: TGTGCCAGCAGCTTGGAGGAGGTATCTAGCACAGATACGCAGTATTTT. It is translated as CASSLEEVSSTDTQYF. This chain uses TRBV5-6 with TRBJ2-3, with a weak D call TRBD2 (5 bases). Trimming shortened V by 0 bases and J by 0 bases, and 11 bases separated the two germline ends. The germline gives CDR1 SGHDT, CDR2 YYEEEE. CDR3 length equals 16 residues.

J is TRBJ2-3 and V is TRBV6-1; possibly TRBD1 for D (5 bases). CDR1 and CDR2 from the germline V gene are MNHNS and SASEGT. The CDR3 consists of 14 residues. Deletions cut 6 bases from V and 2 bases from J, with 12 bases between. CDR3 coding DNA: TGTGCCAGCAGCACAGGTTCTCACACAGATACGCAGTATTTT. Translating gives CASSTGSHTDTQYF.

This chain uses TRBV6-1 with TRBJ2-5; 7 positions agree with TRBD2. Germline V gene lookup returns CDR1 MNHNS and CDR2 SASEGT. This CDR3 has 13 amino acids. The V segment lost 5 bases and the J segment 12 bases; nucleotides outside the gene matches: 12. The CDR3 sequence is CASSTWGLQPEYF. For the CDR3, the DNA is TGTGCCAGCAGTACCTGGGGACTACAACCCGAGTACTTC.

The CDR3 DNA follows: TGTGCCAGCAGCTTAACAGGCAGGGACAAAAACATTCAGTACTTC. Residues: CASSLTGRDKNIQYF. This sequence joins TRBV7-3 and TRBJ2-4; possible D gene TRBD1, 5 bases. There are 15 residues in the CDR3. The ends were cut back, 0 bases at V and 3 bases at J, with 9 bases in the middle. Germline loops: CDR1 SGHTA, CDR2 FQGTGA.

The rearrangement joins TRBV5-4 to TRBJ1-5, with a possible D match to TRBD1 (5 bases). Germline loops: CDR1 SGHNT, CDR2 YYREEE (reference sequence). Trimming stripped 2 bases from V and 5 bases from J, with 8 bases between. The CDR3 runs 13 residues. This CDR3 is CASSLGRDQPQHF. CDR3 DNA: TGTGCCAGCAGCTTAGGCAGGGATCAGCCCCAGCATTTT.

CDR3 sequence: CASSPPVAPTYEQYF. In DNA form, the CDR3 reads TGTGCCAGCAGCCCCCCCGTGGCTCCGACCTACGAGCAGTACTTC. This rearrangement joins TRBV2 to TRBJ2-7; D is uncertain. V was cut by 6 bases and J by 2 bases, with 17 bases left in between. This CDR3 has 15 residues. The germline gives CDR1 SNHLY, CDR2 FYNNEI.

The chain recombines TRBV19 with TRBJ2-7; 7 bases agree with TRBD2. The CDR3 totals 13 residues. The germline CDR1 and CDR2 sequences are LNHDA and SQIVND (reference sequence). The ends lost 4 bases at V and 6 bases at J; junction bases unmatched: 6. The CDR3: CASSTGSGGEQYF. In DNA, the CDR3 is TGTGCCAGTAGTACCGGTTCGGGGGGCGAGCAGTACTTC.

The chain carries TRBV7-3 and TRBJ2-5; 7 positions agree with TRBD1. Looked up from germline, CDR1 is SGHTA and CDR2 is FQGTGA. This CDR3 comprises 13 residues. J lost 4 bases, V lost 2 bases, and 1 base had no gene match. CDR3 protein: CASSLAGGETQYF. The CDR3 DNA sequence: TGTGCCAGCAGCTTAGCAGGGGGAGAGACCCAGTACTTC.

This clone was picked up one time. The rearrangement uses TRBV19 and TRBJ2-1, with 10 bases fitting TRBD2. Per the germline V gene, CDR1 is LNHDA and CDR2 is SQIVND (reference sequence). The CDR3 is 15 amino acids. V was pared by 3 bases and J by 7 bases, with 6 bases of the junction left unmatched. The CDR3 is CASSIIAGGGNEQFF. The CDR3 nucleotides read TGTGCCAGTAGTATTATAGCGGGGGGAGGGAATGAGCAGTTCTTC.

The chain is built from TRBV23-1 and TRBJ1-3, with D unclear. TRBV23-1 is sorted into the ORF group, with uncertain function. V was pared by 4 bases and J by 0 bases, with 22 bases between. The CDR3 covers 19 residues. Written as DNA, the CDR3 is TGCGCCAGCAGTCTCTACTTAGAGTGTGCCATCCGCTCTGGAAACACCATATATTTT. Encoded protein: CASSLYLECAIRSGNTIYF.

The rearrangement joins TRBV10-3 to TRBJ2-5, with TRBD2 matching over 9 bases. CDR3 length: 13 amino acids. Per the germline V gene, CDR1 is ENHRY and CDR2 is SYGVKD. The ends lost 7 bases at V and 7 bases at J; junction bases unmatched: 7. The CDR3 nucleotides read TGTGCCATCATGGACGGCGGGGGGGGGACCCAGTACTTC. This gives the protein CAIMDGGGGTQYF.

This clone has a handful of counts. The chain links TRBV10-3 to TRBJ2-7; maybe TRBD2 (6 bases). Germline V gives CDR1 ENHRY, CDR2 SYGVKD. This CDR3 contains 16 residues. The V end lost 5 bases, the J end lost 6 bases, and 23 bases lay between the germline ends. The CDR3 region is CAISSKGRGSHREQYF. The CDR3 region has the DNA TGTGCCATCAGTAGCAAAGGCCGGGGGTCCCACCGCGAGCAGTACTTC.

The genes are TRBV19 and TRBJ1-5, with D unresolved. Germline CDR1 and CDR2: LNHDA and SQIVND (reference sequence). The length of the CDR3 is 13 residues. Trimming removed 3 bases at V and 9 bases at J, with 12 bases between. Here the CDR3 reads CASSISHLGPQHF. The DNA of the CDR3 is TGTGCCAGTAGTATCTCCCACCTCGGGCCCCAGCATTTT.

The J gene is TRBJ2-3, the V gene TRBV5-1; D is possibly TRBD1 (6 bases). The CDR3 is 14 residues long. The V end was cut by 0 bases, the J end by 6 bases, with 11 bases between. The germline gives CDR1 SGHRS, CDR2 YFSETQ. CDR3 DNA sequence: TGCGCCAGCAGCTTGGAAACAGGGATGGATACGCAGTATTTT. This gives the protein CASSLETGMDTQYF.

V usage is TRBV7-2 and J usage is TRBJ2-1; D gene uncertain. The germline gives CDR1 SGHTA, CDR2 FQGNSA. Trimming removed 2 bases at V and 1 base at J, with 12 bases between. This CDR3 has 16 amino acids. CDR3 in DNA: TGTGCCAGCAGCTTAACCGTCGGTGGTTCCTACAATGAGCAGTTCTTC. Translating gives CASSLTVGGSYNEQFF.

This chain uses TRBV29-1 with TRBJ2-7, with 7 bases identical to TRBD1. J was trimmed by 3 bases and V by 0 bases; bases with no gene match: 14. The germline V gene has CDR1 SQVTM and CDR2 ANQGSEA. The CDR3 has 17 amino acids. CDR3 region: CSVEDQGDATGIYEQYF. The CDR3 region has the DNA TGCAGCGTTGAAGATCAGGGGGATGCGACAGGGATCTACGAGCAGTACTTC.

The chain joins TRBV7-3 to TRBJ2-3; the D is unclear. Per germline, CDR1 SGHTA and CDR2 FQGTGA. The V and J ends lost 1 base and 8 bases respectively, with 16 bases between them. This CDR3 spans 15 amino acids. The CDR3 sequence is CASSLIGQNTGTQYF. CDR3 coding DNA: TGTGCCAGCAGCTTAATAGGCCAAAACACGGGTACGCAGTATTTT.

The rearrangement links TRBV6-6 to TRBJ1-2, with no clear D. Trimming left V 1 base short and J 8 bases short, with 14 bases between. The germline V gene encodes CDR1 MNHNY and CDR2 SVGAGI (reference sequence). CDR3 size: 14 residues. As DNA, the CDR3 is TGTGCCAGCAGTTACTTGGTGGGTGCGGGAGGCTACACCTTC. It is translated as CASSYLVGAGGYTF.

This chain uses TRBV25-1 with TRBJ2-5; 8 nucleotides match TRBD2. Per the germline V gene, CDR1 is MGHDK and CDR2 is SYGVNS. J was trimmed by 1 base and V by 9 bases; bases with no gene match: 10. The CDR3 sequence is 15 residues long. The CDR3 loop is CASSLAGGIQETQYF. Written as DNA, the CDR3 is TGTGCCAGTAGCCTCGCGGGGGGTATCCAAGAGACCCAGTACTTC.

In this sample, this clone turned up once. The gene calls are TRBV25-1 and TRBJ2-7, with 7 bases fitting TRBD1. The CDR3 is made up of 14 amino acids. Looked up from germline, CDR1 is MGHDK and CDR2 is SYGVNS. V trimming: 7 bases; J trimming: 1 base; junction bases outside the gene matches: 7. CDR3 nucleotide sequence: TGTGCCAGCATTGACGACAGGGAGTCCTACGAGCAGTACTTC. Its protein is CASIDDRESYEQYF.